Sequencing of this T cell receptor beta chain was carried out in a study of beta chain features in type 1 diabetes. Findings and limits, study-wide: Among type 1 diabetes patients, VDJ junctions had fewer insertions and more deletions. The similarity of naive, central memory and Treg TCRB repertoires appeared greater among patients than among healthy donors. For patients and controls alike, PCR might favor shorter templates to the same degree. Within each of all four CD4+ subsets, Type 1 diabetes patients had TCRB CDR3s that were moderately but significantly shorter.

There are 15 residues in the CDR3. The germline gives CDR1 SGHNT, CDR2 YYREEE (reference sequence). V trimming: 10 bases; J trimming: 3 bases; junction bases outside the gene matches: 12. Expressed TCRB transcripts were sequenced, since all the RNA that had been isolated was reverse transcribed. Sequenced by immunoSEQ multiplex PCR; TCRdb stores in-frame clones only, minus some. The sample holds hundreds of thousands of clones; around 15% are singletons and the top ten take around 0.04%. This clone was found a few times. The target antigen is unknown. The clonotype was recovered from a man aged 18-30 years with type 1 diabetes. V usage is TRBV5-4 and J usage is TRBJ2-7; 11 bases agree with TRBD2. The specimen sequenced was naive CD4+ T cells from blood. The DNA of the CDR3 is TGTGCCGTATCCCCCGCCGGGACTAGCGGCTACGAGCAGTACTTC. Amino acid sequence: CAVSPAGTSGYEQYF.